Presented here are 25 T cell receptor beta chains from one specimen sequenced in a study of a mutant IDH1 vaccine in newly diagnosed glioma. This table comes from immunoSEQ multiplex PCR, and its TCRdb copy is limited to in-frame clones, with some not included. The repertoire includes over 20,000 clones, approximately 91% of them detected once, and approximately 9.1% sits in the top ten. Time point described: baseline, week 1 (first vaccination visit). Treatment: pre-vaccination baseline after standard-of-care therapy. The material was PBMCs, obtained from a glioma patient treated with radiotherapy, temozolomide or both. These receptors were collected from a man under 40 with glioma.

V gene TRBV11-2 combines with J gene TRBJ2-3; 14 bases agree with TRBD2. This CDR3 contains 17 residues. V trimming: 5 bases; J trimming: 2 bases; junction bases outside the gene matches: 6. The germline CDR1 and CDR2 sequences are SGHAT and FQNNGV. The DNA of the CDR3 is TGTGCCAGCAGCCCCGGGACTAGCGGGAGTTTCACAGATACGCAGTATTTT. Protein: CASSPGTSGSFTDTQYF.

V usage is TRBV11-3 and J usage is TRBJ1-2; TRBD1 is a possible D gene (5 bases). The CDR3 is made up of 12 amino acids. Germline V gene sequence: CDR1 SGHNT, CDR2 YENEEA. V lost 5 bases to trimming and J lost 4 bases, with 8 bases between them. The CDR3 reads CASSQRGYGYTF. DNA for the CDR3: TGTGCCAGCAGCCAGAGGGGCTATGGCTACACCTTC. Supplemented by reference TRBV11-3 and TRBJ1-2, the full variable domain reads EAGVVQSPRYKIIEKKQPVAFWCNPISGHNTLYWYLQNLGQGPELLIRYENEEAVDDSQLPKDRFSAERLKGVDSTLKIQPAELGDSAVYLCASSQRGYGYTFGSGTRLTVV.

The rearrangement links TRBV7-9 to TRBJ2-7, with D tentatively TRBD2 (5 bases). This CDR3 has 15 amino acids. V lost 5 bases to trimming and J lost 2 bases, with 16 bases between them. Looked up from germline, CDR1 is SEHNR and CDR2 is FQNEAQ (reference sequence). The CDR3 region is CASSLPRAFAYEQYF. CDR3 DNA: TGTGCCAGCAGCCTCCCGAGGGCCTTCGCCTACGAGCAGTACTTC.

The chain has TRBV10-1 and TRBJ2-7; D perhaps matches TRBD2 (5 bases). V was shortened by 5 bases and J by 0 bases, with 14 bases between the two germline ends. There are 15 residues in the CDR3. Germline CDR1 WNHNN, CDR2 SYGVQD (reference sequence). The CDR3 reads CASSRQSAASYEQYF. The CDR3 nucleotides read TGCGCCAGCAGTAGGCAGTCAGCGGCCTCCTACGAGCAGTACTTC.

The gene calls are TRBV2 and TRBJ2-2; D may match TRBD1 or TRBD2 (6 bases each). CDR3 size: 13 residues. V gave up 8 bases and J gave up 5 bases, with 12 bases separating them. Germline assignment: CDR1 SNHLY and CDR2 FYNNEI. CDR3 in DNA: TGTGCCAGCCGCCGGGGGCAGACCGGGGAGCTGTTTTTT. It encodes CASRRGQTGELFF.

The chain is built from TRBV19 and TRBJ2-7; 11 nucleotides match TRBD2. This CDR3 spans 15 amino acids. Unmatched junction bases numbered 3, after V lost 4 bases and J lost 1 base. Germline V gene lookup returns CDR1 LNHDA and CDR2 SQIVND (reference sequence). CDR3 sequence (DNA): TGTGCCAGTAGTACTTGGACTAGCGGGTCCTACGAGCAGTACTTC. Protein: CASSTWTSGSYEQYF.

This clone was observed a single time. The rearrangement uses TRBV19 and TRBJ2-5, with a weak D call TRBD1 (6 bases). The CDR3 spans 13 residues. The ends were cut back, 5 bases at V and 8 bases at J, with 15 bases in the middle. Germline CDR1 is LNHDA and CDR2 is SQIVND (reference sequence). As DNA, the CDR3 is TGTGCCAGTAGTTACAGGGCCCCAGGAACCCAGTACTTC. It translates to CASSYRAPGTQYF.

The V gene is TRBV5-1, the J gene TRBJ1-6, with 11 bases aligning to TRBD1. The CDR3 extends over 16 amino acids. V gave up 4 bases and J gave up 8 bases; unmatched junction bases: 8. CDR1 and CDR2 (germline): SGHRS, YFSETQ. The CDR3 sequence: CASSLAWGQGDSPLHF. As DNA, the CDR3 is TGCGCCAGCAGCCTGGCGTGGGGACAGGGGGATTCACCCCTCCACTTT.

In its sample, this clone was seen once. This sequence joins TRBV11-3 and TRBJ2-7, with D perhaps TRBD1 (5 bases). This CDR3 contains 15 residues. Trimming took off 5 bases at V and 2 bases at J, with 16 bases between the two ends. Germline CDR1 and CDR2: SGHNT and YENEEA. For the CDR3, the DNA is TGTGCCAGCAGCCCTGAGGCAGGGTCAACCTACGAGCAGTACTTC. Its protein product is CASSPEAGSTYEQYF.

The chain uses TRBV11-1 and TRBJ2-7; D may be TRBD1 (5 bases). The germline V gene has CDR1 SGHAT and CDR2 FQDESV (reference sequence). V lost 1 base, J lost 3 bases, and 10 bases lay in between. This CDR3 region has 14 residues. The CDR3 here is CASSLGARDYEQYF. CDR3 sequence (DNA): TGTGCCAGCAGCTTAGGGGCCAGGGACTACGAGCAGTACTTC.

The chain employs TRBV7-8 and TRBJ2-3, with D perhaps matching TRBD2 (6 bases). Looked up from germline, CDR1 is SGHVS and CDR2 is FQNEAQ. V dropped 4 bases and J dropped 3 bases, with 14 bases sitting between them. CDR3 length equals 15 residues. The CDR3 loop reads CASSSREWGTDTQYF. The CDR3 coding sequence is TGTGCCAGCAGCTCGCGGGAATGGGGGACAGATACGCAGTATTTT.

The J gene is TRBJ1-2, the V gene TRBV11-2; D uncertain. There are 14 residues in the CDR3. CDR1 is SGHAT, CDR2 FQNNGV, per germline. V lost 4 bases, J lost 5 bases, and 14 bases lay in between. The CDR3 loop is CASSSGKRSYGYTF. As DNA, the CDR3 is TGTGCCAGCAGCTCCGGTAAAAGAAGTTATGGCTACACCTTC.

The V and J genes are TRBV9 and TRBJ2-5; D is possibly TRBD1 (6 bases). The CDR3 spans 15 residues. Germline CDR1 is SGDLS and CDR2 is YYNGEE. V lost 0 bases to trimming and J lost 5 bases, with 14 bases between them. CDR3 amino acids: CASSVEQGTGETQYF. In nucleotides, the CDR3 is TGTGCCAGCAGCGTAGAGCAGGGGACGGGGGAGACCCAGTACTTC.

This rearrangement joins TRBV10-3 to TRBJ1-1; a weak D match, TRBD1 (5 bases). The CDR3 has 19 residues. The V gene's germline CDR1 is ENHRY and CDR2 SYGVKD. This CDR3 is CASSANGDFATAVNTEAFF. CDR3 DNA sequence: TGTGCATCGTCTGCAAACGGGGACTTCGCGACAGCAGTGAACACTGAAGCTTTCTTT.

This clone was detected a few times. The chain joins TRBV2 to TRBJ2-3; 10 bases are shared with TRBD2. Looked up from germline, CDR1 is SNHLY and CDR2 is FYNNEI. The CDR3 has 15 residues. V lost 6 bases to trimming and J lost 2 bases; unmatched junction nucleotides: 5. This chain's CDR3 is CASRPLAGNTDTQYF. The CDR3 DNA reads TGTGCCAGCAGACCACTAGCGGGAAACACAGATACGCAGTATTTT.

The chain has TRBV4-1 and TRBJ2-3; possibly TRBD1 for D (5 bases). V was clipped by 3 bases and J by 3 bases, with 10 bases between them. The CDR3 runs 14 residues. Per germline, CDR1 MGHRA and CDR2 YSYEKL. CDR3 residues: CASSQTSGTDTQYF. The CDR3 nucleotides are TGCGCCAGCAGCCAGACGTCAGGGACAGATACGCAGTATTTT.

A single count supports this clone. The genes are TRBV5-1 and TRBJ1-4; no reliable D call. Trimming took off 0 bases at V and 7 bases at J, with 10 bases between the two ends. The germline V gene encodes CDR1 SGHRS and CDR2 YFSETQ. The CDR3 runs 14 residues. This CDR3 reads CASSLEAPIEKLFF. The CDR3 bases are TGCGCCAGCAGCTTGGAGGCCCCAATTGAAAAACTGTTTTTT. The full variable domain, with the rest looked up from reference TRBV5-1 and TRBJ1-4, is KAGVTQTPRYLIKTRGQQVTLSCSPISGHRSVSWYQQTPGQGLQFLFEYFSETQRNKGNFPGRFSGRQFSNSRSEMNVSTLELGDSALYLCASSLEAPIEKLFFGSGTQLSVL.

DNA for the CDR3: TGTGCCAGCAGCTTAGCGGGCGGATCCCTGGGCTACACCTTC. Translating gives CASSLAGGSLGYTF. J is TRBJ1-2 and V is TRBV7-9; no reliable D call. In germline, CDR1 is SEHNR, CDR2 FQNEAQ (reference sequence). With 0 bases removed from V and 8 bases from J, the gap between germline ends came to 13 bases. This CDR3 contains 14 residues.

This chain joins TRBV5-5 and TRBJ2-7, with TRBD2 matching 10 bases. The CDR3 has 15 residues. CDR1 is SGHKS, CDR2 YYEKEE, per germline (reference sequence). V lost 4 bases and J lost 0; bases outside the gene matches: 4. CDR3 in amino acids: CASSQTSGSSYEQYF. The CDR3 DNA sequence: TGTGCCAGCAGCCAGACTAGCGGGTCCTCCTACGAGCAGTACTTC.

This chain connects TRBV6-6 to TRBJ1-4; D not resolved. The CDR3 sequence is 13 residues long. Germline lookup yields CDR1 MNHNY and CDR2 SVGAGI (reference sequence). Trimming removed 5 bases from V and 10 bases from J, with 14 bases in between. The CDR3 sequence is CASSPPTLGKLFF. The CDR3 DNA sequence: TGTGCCAGCAGTCCGCCCACATTGGGAAAACTGTTTTTT.

The genes are TRBV5-4 and TRBJ1-5; D possibly corresponds to TRBD1 (6 bases). The length of the CDR3 is 14 residues. With 2 bases removed from V and 5 bases from J, the gap between germline ends came to 11 bases. The germline CDR1 and CDR2 sequences are SGHNT and YYREEE (reference sequence). CDR3 DNA sequence: TGTGCCAGCAGCTTTGGGGGCATGGATCAGCCCCAGCATTTT. It yields the protein CASSFGGMDQPQHF.

The chain carries TRBV4-1 and TRBJ2-3, with 11 bases lining up with TRBD2. V shed 0 bases and J 4 bases; nucleotides not matched to a gene: 6. CDR3 length equals 17 residues. CDR1 and CDR2 (germline): MGHRA, YSYEKL. The CDR3: CASSQEELAGVSDTQYF. The CDR3 nucleotides read TGCGCCAGCAGCCAAGAAGAACTAGCGGGAGTGTCAGATACGCAGTATTTT.

The chain combines TRBV18 with TRBJ1-1; TRBD1 is a possible D gene (5 bases). This CDR3 has 14 amino acids. The germline V and J ends were trimmed by 8 bases and 3 bases, with 16 bases remaining between them. The germline gives CDR1 KGHSH, CDR2 LQKENI. CDR3 coding DNA: TGTGCCAGCACCACCAGCGGGGGAGACACTGAAGCTTTCTTT. Translated: CASTTSGGDTEAFF.

The chain joins TRBV7-9 to TRBJ2-1, with 12 bases fitting TRBD1. Germline loops: CDR1 SEHNR, CDR2 FQNEAQ (reference sequence). With V trimmed by 3 bases and J by 0 bases, 3 bases remained unmatched. CDR3 size: 17 residues. In DNA, the CDR3 is TGTGCCAGCAGCTTGCGGGACAGGGGGCCCTCCTACAATGAGCAGTTCTTC. Its translation is CASSLRDRGPSYNEQFF.

The chain uses TRBV28 and TRBJ1-1, with TRBD1 matching 7 bases. This CDR3 is 15 amino acids long. V lost 0 bases and J lost 2; bases outside the gene matches: 3. CDR1 is MDHEN, CDR2 SYDVKM, per germline. The CDR3 region has the DNA TGTGCCAGCAGTTTATGGGACAGGATTAACACTGAAGCTTTCTTT. This translates into CASSLWDRINTEAFF.